The following is a T cell receptor (beta chain) sequence with its context. This sample is drawn from a study of CD8 T cells in ankylosing spondylitis. V was cut by 7 bases and J by 0 bases, with 19 bases left in between. CDR1 and CDR2 (germline): LGHNT, FRNRAP. The CDR3 is made up of 17 amino acids. One entry per CDR3 protein results from TCRdb running MiXCR on the 5' RACE reads. This sample has fewer than 200,000 distinct CDR3 sequences, with 15% to 20% found just once. The clonotype originates from a male donor aged 10 to 35 with ankylosing spondylitis or in good health (not recorded which). The chain employs TRBV12-5 and TRBJ1-3; unclear D gene. Specimen: blood, either unsorted or a sorted T cell fraction (not recorded which). CDR3 in amino acids: CASAPPSVTPSGNTIYF. As DNA, the CDR3 is TGTGCTAGTGCCCCACCGTCAGTTACCCCCTCTGGAAACACCATATATTTT.